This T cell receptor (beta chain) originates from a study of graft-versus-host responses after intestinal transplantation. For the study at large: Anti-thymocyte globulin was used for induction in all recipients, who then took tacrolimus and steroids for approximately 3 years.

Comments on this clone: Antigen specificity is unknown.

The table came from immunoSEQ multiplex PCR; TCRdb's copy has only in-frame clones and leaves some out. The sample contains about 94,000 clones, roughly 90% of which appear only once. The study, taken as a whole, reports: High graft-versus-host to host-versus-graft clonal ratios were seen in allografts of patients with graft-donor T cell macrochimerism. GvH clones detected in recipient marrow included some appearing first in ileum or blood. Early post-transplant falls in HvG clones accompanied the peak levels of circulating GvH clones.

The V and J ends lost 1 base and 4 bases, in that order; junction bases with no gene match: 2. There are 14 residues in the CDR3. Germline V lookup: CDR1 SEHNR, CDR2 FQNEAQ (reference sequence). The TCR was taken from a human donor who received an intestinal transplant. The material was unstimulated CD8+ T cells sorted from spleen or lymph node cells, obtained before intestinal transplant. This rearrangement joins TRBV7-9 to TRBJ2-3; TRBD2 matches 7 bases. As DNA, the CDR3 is TGTGCCAGCAGCTTAGGCGGGGGTCCAGATACGCAGTATTTT. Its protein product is CASSLGGGPDTQYF.